The 13 T cell receptor beta chains presented below share a single source sample, sequenced in a study of OX40 agonist ivuxolimab in advanced cancers. Here immunoSEQ multiplex PCR was the method, and the copy in TCRdb shows in-frame clones only, minus some. The sample carries roughly 110,000 clones, 90% recorded once. The sequencing here drew on CD4+ or CD8+ T cells sorted from blood, taken in a trial of the OX40 agonist ivuxolimab. Source of these receptors: an adult with an advanced solid tumor such as melanoma, head and neck, liver or kidney cancer.

This rearrangement joins TRBV5-1 to TRBJ1-6, with D uncertain. The germline V and J ends were trimmed by 3 bases and 10 bases, with 17 bases remaining between them. Germline V gene lookup returns CDR1 SGHRS and CDR2 YFSETQ. CDR3 size: 15 residues. The CDR3, as DNA: TGCGCCAGCAGCTCCGAAGGACCCCTGACCTCACCCCTCCACTTT. Protein sequence: CASSSEGPLTSPLHF. The full variable domain, with the rest looked up from reference TRBV5-1 and TRBJ1-6, is KAGVTQTPRYLIKTRGQQVTLSCSPISGHRSVSWYQQTPGQGLQFLFEYFSETQRNKGNFPGRFSGRQFSNSRSEMNVSTLELGDSALYLCASSSEGPLTSPLHFGNGTRLTVT.

This chain connects TRBV29-1 to TRBJ1-2; D is ambiguous. Germline values: CDR1 SQVTM, CDR2 ANQGSEA. CDR3 length: 14 residues. Deletions cut 5 bases from V and 2 bases from J, with 15 bases between. CDR3 amino acids: CSVSTGLGNYGYTF. The CDR3 DNA sequence: TGCAGCGTTAGCACGGGTTTGGGGAACTATGGCTACACCTTC. The full variable domain, in which reference TRBV29-1 and TRBJ1-2 provide the parts outside the CDR3, is SAVISQKPSRDICQRGTSLTIQCQVDSQVTMMFWYRQQPGQSLTLIATANQGSEATYESGFVIDKFPISRPNLTFSTLTVSNMSPEDSSIYLCSVSTGLGNYGYTFGSGTRLTVV.

This clone was picked up one time. The V gene is TRBV28, the J gene TRBJ1-4; TRBD1 is a possible D gene (5 bases). Germline V lookup: CDR1 MDHEN, CDR2 SYDVKM. The CDR3 covers 13 residues. V dropped 6 bases and J dropped 8 bases, with 13 bases sitting between them. The CDR3 DNA is TGTGCCAGCAGACCCATCCGGGGGGAAAAACTGTTTTTT. Translating it yields CASRPIRGEKLFF.

The chain combines TRBV30 with TRBJ2-2, with D uncertain. The CDR3 extends over 14 amino acids. The germline gives CDR1 GTSNPN, CDR2 SVGIG (reference sequence). Trimming cost V 5 bases and J 5 bases, with 15 bases left between them. The CDR3, as DNA: TGTGCCTGGGGCCAGGTATATGGAACCGGGGAGCTGTTTTTT. The encoded protein is CAWGQVYGTGELFF.

V is TRBV5-1 and J is TRBJ1-5; the D gene is possibly TRBD1 (5 bases). The CDR3 totals 16 residues. The V gene's germline CDR1 is SGHRS and CDR2 YFSETQ. V gave up 0 bases and J gave up 7 bases, with 17 bases separating them. The CDR3: CASSLEPLGTQQPQHF. CDR3 sequence (DNA): TGCGCCAGCAGCTTGGAACCCCTGGGGACGCAACAGCCCCAGCATTTT.

The rearrangement joins TRBV7-9 to TRBJ2-1; D uncertain. This CDR3 is 12 amino acids long. V was trimmed by 4 bases and J by 10 bases, leaving 11 bases between them. Germline V lookup: CDR1 SEHNR, CDR2 FQNEAQ (reference sequence). CDR3 loop: CASSSRNEEQFF. The CDR3, as DNA: TGTGCCAGCAGCTCGAGAAACGAGGAGCAGTTCTTC. Looking up the rest from reference TRBV7-9 and TRBJ2-1 gives the full variable domain: DTGVSQNPRHKITKRGQNVTFRCDPISEHNRLYWYRQTLGQGPEFLTYFQNEAQLEKSRLLSDRFSAERPKGSFSTLEIQRTEQGDSAMYLCASSSRNEEQFFGPGTRLTVL.

The chain links TRBV30 to TRBJ1-2; 10 bases are shared with TRBD1. V dropped 8 bases and J dropped 4; count of bases not matched to a gene: 7. Germline V CDR1 and CDR2: GTSNPN, SVGIG (reference sequence). The CDR3 spans 13 residues. CDR3 in amino acids: CAQGDRGAYGYTF. As DNA, the CDR3 is TGTGCCCAGGGGGACAGGGGCGCCTATGGCTACACCTTC.

This sequence joins TRBV5-6 and TRBJ2-7; TRBD1 matches at 8 bases. Germline assignment: CDR1 SGHDT and CDR2 YYEEEE. CDR3 length: 13 amino acids. V trimming: 4 bases; J trimming: 7 bases; junction bases outside the gene matches: 7. The CDR3 loop reads CASSRTGSKEQYF. The CDR3, as DNA: TGTGCCAGCAGCCGGACAGGGTCGAAGGAGCAGTACTTC.

The table lists this clone with a count of one. The chain is built from TRBV29-1 and TRBJ2-6; no clear D gene. The CDR3 consists of 12 residues. Germline CDR1 reads SQVTM; CDR2 reads ANQGSEA. The V end lost 7 bases, the J end lost 1 base, and 5 bases lay between the germline ends. The CDR3 region has the DNA TGCAGCGCCAGATCTGGGGCCAACGTCCTGACTTTC. Translating it yields CSARSGANVLTF.

The chain couples TRBV28 to TRBJ1-2, with D hard to call. Germline CDR1 is MDHEN and CDR2 is SYDVKM. Trimming removed 4 bases from V and 0 bases from J, with 12 bases in between. There are 15 residues in the CDR3. The CDR3 nucleotides read TGTGCCAGCAGTTCTTTCACAGAGACTAACTATGGCTACACCTTC. It is translated as CASSSFTETNYGYTF.

The gene calls are TRBV6-6 and TRBJ1-5; D gene ambiguous. CDR1 and CDR2 from the germline V gene are MNHNY and SVGAGI (reference sequence). This CDR3 comprises 12 residues. Trimming took 7 bases from V and 4 from J, leaving 8 bases between them. The CDR3, as DNA: TGTGCCAGCACCCAACCTAATCAGCCCCAGCATTTT. This sequence encodes CASTQPNQPQHF.

The rearrangement links TRBV28 to TRBJ2-6; 10 positions agree with TRBD1. Germline CDR1 MDHEN, CDR2 SYDVKM. The trim removed 5 bases at V and 2 bases at J, leaving 9 bases unmatched. The CDR3 has 18 amino acids. Here the CDR3 DNA reads TGTGCCAGCAGTACGATATTCGGGACAGGGGCTGGGGCCAACGTCCTGACTTTC. It codes for CASSTIFGTGAGANVLTF.

The chain joins TRBV7-9 to TRBJ2-3; a weak D match, TRBD2 (6 bases). The CDR3 has 16 amino acids. Germline V lookup: CDR1 SEHNR, CDR2 FQNEAQ (reference sequence). Trimming shortened V by 6 bases and J by 2 bases, and 18 bases separated the two germline ends. CDR3 coding DNA: TGTGCCAGCAGTTTTACGGGAGCGGCCATCACAGATACGCAGTATTTT. It encodes CASSFTGAAITDTQYF.